Given below is one T cell receptor beta chain in context. What antigen it recognizes has not been identified. Per-nucleotide qualities are absent, and no much larger clonotype sits a single base away. A second Seattle source provided samples from volunteer blood donors who had recovered from COVID-19. Whole blood was collected in K2EDTA tubes by collaborating institutions according to the institutions' own protocols. For TCRbeta analysis, collaborators shipped samples as frozen whole blood, isolated PBMCs, or DNA extracted from either of those sample types. This entry is derived from a study of blood T cell repertoires in COVID-19 (TCRdb year 2020). Describing the broader study: Samples covering the acute and convalescent phases of COVID-19 were provided by collaborators in the United States, Italy and Spain. The material from the prospective study consisted of cDNA or gDNA derived from T cells, B-cell-depleted T cells, or PBMCs. Subjects who had been exposed to COVID-19, were actively infected with it, or had recovered from it provided the deeply sampled blood TCRbeta repertoires that made up the dataset. Samples came from the ongoing ImmuneRACE study (first 160 participants) plus 1,254 subjects from 6 global collaborators. Where available, HLA class I and class II types were taken from metadata supplied by the sample provider and were not determined by assay-based typing. Sample metadata almost always included a de-identified subject ID, COVID-19 status, age in years and sex. The repertoires were released in a freely available public database meant as a resource for research on the immune response to SARS-CoV-2. The paper as a whole reports these results and caveats: The amount of clinical and demographic metadata varied by source and participant and was provided uncurated.

V is reduced by 4 bases and J by 8 bases, leaving a spacing of 12 bases between them. The CDR3 measures 13 amino acids from cysteine to phenylalanine. Only the CDR3 DNA is retained, 39 bases long and in frame from the first base. TCRbeta CDR3 regions were amplified from genomic DNA by means of the immunoSEQ Assay, a bias-controlled multiplex PCR. Concerning the study's data processing: The number of nucleated cells in each sample was estimated from the amplification of reference gene primers within the assay. Sequence reads were collapsed and filtered to measure the absolute abundance of every unique TCRbeta CDR3 rearrangement. For each sample, productive Simpson clonality was calculated as the square root of Simpson's diversity index across productive rearrangements. Entries here come from immuneACCESS through TCRdb and include only in-frame sequences with V and J called. Some clones fail to appear in such tables; in the studies checked, an unresolved V gene covers under half of the shortfall, and the cause of the remainder is unknown. Clonal size and the V and J genes are those of that table, whereas D and trimming came from the DNA. This sample comprises about 160,000 clones, around 83% of them detected only once. The top ten clonotypes cover roughly 13% of the sample.

The sequence joins TRBV12-3 or TRBV12-4 to TRBJ2-1; the D gene cannot be named for sure. This clonotype originated in an older man who had recovered from COVID-19. Input material: peripheral blood. The DNA sequence is given as TGTGCCAGCAGTTCAATCCCCTATCATGAGCAGTTCTTC. Translated, this is CASSSIPYHEQFF.